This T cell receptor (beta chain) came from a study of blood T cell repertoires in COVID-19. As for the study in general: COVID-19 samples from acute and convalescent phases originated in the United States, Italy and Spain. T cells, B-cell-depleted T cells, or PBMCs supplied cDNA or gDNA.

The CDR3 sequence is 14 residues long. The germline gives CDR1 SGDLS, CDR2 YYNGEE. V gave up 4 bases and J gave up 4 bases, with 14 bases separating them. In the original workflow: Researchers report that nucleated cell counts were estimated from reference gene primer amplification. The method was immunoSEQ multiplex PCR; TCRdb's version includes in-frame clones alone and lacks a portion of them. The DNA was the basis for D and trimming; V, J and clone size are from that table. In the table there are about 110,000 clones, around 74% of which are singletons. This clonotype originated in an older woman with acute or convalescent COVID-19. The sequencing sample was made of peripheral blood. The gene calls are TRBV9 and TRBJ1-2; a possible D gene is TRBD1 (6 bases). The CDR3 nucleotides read TGTGCCAGCAGCCCCACAACAGGGACCTATGGCTACACCTTC. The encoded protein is CASSPTTGTYGYTF. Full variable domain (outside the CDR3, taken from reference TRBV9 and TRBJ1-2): DSGVTQTPKHLITATGQRVTLRCSPRSGDLSVYWYQQSLDQGLQFLIQYYNGEERAKGNILERFSAQQFPDLHSELNLSSLELGDSALYFCASSPTTGTYGYTFGSGTRLTVV.